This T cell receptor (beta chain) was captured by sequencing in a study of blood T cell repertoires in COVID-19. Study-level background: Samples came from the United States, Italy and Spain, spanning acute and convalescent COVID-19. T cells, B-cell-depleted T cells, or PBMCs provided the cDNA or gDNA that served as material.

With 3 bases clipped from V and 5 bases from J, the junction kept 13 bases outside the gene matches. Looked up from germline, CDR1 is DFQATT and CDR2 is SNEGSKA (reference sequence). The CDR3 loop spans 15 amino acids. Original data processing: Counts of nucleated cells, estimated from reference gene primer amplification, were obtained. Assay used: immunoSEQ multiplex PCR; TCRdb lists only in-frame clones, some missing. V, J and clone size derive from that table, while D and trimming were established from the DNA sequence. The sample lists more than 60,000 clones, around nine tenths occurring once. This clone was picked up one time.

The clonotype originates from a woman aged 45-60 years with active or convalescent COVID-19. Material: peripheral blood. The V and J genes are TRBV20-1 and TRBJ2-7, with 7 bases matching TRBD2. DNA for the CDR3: TGCAGTGCTAGTTTTGGGCTAGCGGTTGTTAACGAGCAGTACTTC. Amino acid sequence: CSASFGLAVVNEQYF.